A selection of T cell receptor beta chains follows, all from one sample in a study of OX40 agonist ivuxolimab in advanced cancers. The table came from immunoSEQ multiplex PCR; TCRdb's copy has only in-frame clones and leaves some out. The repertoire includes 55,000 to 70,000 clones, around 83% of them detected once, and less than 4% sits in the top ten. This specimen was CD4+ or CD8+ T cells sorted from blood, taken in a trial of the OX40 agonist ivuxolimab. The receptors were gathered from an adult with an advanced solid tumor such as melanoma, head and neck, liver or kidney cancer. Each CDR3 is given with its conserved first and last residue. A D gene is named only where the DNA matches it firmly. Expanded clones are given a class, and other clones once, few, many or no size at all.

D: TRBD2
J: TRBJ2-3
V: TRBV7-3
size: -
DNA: TGTGCCAGCAGCCCGGGGAGAGCGGGGGGCACAGATACGCAGTATTTT
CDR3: CASSPGRAGGTDTQYF

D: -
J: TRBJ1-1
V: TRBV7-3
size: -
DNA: TGTGCCAGCAGCACTACGACAGGGAACACTGAAGCTTTCTTT
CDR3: CASSTTTGNTEAFF

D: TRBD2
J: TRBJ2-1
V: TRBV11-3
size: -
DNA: TGTGCCAGCAGCTCTAGCGGGGCTTACAATGAGCAGTTCTTC
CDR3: CASSSSGAYNEQFF

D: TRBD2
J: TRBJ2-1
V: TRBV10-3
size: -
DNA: TGTGCCATCAGTGAGTCTTTTTCTAGCGGGGGTAATGCTGAGCAGTTCTTC
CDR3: CAISESFSSGGNAEQFF

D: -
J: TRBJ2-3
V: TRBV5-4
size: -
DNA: TGTGCCAGCAGCCACGCAGGCTACATTGACACAGATACGCAGTATTTT
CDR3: CASSHAGYIDTDTQYF

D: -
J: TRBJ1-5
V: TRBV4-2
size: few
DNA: TGTGCCAGCAGCCCAGCAGCGGGGGTCGATCAGCCCCAGCATTTT
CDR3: CASSPAAGVDQPQHF

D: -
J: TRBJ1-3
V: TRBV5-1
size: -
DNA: TGCGCCAGCAGCTTGGGGCAGCTCGGCGGAAACACCATATATTTT
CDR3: CASSLGQLGGNTIYF

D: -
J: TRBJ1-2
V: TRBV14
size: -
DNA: TGTGCCAGCAGCCAAGATGCAGGGAGCCCTTCTGGCTACACCTTC
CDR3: CASSQDAGSPSGYTF

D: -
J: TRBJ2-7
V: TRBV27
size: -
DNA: TGTGCCAGCAGTCTCACAGGGTTATTCGAGCAGTACTTC
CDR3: CASSLTGLFEQYF

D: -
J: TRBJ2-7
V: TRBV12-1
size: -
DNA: TGTGCCAGCAGCTACCCGAGGGGGATTCTTTACGAGCAGTACTTC
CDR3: CASSYPRGILYEQYF

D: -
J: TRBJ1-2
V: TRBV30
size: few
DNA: TGTGCCTGGAGTCAGGGGTTCTATGGCTACACCTTC
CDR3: CAWSQGFYGYTF

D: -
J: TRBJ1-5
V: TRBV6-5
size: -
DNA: TGTGCCAGCAGTTACTCGGGGGGCAATCAGCCCCAGCATTTT
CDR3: CASSYSGGNQPQHF

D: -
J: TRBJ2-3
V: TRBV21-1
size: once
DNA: TGTGCCAGCAGCAAAGTGAGGTCTGGGAACCACACAGATACGCAGTATTTT
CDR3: CASSKVRSGNHTDTQYF

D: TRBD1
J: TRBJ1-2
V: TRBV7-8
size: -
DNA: TGTGCCAGCAGCATTCCATCTCAGGGGGCTCACGGCTACACCTTC
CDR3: CASSIPSQGAHGYTF

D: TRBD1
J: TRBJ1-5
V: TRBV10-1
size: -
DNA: TGCGCCAGCAGAACCGGGACAGGGTCGGTTCAGCCCCAGCATTTT
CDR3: CASRTGTGSVQPQHF

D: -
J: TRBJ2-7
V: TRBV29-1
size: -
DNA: TGCAGCGTTGTGGAACAGGGTGGGGGCGAGCAGTACTTC
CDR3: CSVVEQGGGEQYF

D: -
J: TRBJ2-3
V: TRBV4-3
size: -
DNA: TGCGCCAGCAGCCAAGATGGGCCGGCGGGACAAAAGACAGATACGCAGTATTTT
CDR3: CASSQDGPAGQKTDTQYF

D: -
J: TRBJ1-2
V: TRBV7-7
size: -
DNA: TGTGCTAGCAGCTTAGGAGGAGGGACGGCTAACTATGGCTACACCTTC
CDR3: CASSLGGGTANYGYTF

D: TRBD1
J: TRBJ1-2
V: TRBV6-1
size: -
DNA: TGTGCCAGCAGTGAAGTAGGCAGGGGGGGTTTGACCTTC
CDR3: CASSEVGRGGLTF

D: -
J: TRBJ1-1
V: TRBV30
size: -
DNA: TGTGCCTGGAGTCCCGCTACTGACTCTCGGGCTTTCTTT
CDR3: CAWSPATDSRAFF

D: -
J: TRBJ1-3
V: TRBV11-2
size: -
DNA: TGTGCCAGCAGCCCTAATTTAGGGCCTGGAAACACCATATATTTT
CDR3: CASSPNLGPGNTIYF

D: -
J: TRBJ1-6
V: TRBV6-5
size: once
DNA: TGTGCCAGCAGTTCACTAGAATCACCCCTCCACTTT
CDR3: CASSSLESPLHF

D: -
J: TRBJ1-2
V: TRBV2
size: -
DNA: TGTGCCAGCAGCACCGACCGATATCAGGGCTACACCTTC
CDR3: CASSTDRYQGYTF

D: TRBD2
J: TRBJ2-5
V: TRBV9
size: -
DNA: TGTGCCAGCAGCGTAGACGGGAGGGGAGAGACCCAGTACTTC
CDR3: CASSVDGRGETQYF

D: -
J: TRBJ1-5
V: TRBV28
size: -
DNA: TGTGCCAGCAAGGGGGAGTATAGCAATCAGCCCCAGCATTTT
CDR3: CASKGEYSNQPQHF

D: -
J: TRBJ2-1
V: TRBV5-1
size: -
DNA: TGCGCCAGCACCCTGGTACAGAATGAGCAGTTCTTC
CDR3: CASTLVQNEQFF

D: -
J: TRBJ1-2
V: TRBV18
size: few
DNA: TGTGCCAGCTCACCGGACGAGGGTGGCTACACCTTC
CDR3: CASSPDEGGYTF

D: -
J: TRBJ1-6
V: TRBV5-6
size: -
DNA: TGTGCCAGCAGCTTAGACGTAAATTCACCCCTCCACTTT
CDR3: CASSLDVNSPLHF

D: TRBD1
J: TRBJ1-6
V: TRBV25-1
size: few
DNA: TGTGCCAGCAGTGACCCGGGACAGGGGCCTTCACCCCTCCACTTT
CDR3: CASSDPGQGPSPLHF

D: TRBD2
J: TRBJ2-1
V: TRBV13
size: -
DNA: TGTGCCAGCAGGCGAACAGCCTGGGGGGGCAATGAGCAGTTCTTC
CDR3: CASRRTAWGGNEQFF

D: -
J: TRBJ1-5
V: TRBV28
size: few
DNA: TGTGCCAGCAGTTTGGGCCTCCATCAGCCCCAGCATTTT
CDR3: CASSLGLHQPQHF

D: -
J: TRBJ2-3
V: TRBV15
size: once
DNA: TGTGCCACCAGCAGAGGTGGCGCCGCTGAATATACGCAGTATTTT
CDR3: CATSRGGAAEYTQYF

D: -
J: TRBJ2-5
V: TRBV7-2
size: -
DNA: TGTGCCAGCAGCCCTAGGAGCTTGACGGGAGAGACCCAGTACTTC
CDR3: CASSPRSLTGETQYF

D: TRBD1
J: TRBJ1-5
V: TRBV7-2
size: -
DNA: TGTGCCAGCAGCTTAATGGGACAGGGGAGCAATCAGCCCCAGCATTTT
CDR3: CASSLMGQGSNQPQHF

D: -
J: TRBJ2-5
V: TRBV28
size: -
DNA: TGTGCCAGCAGTTCGGAGGCGGCCAGCGGGCTAGAGACCCAGTACTTC
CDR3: CASSSEAASGLETQYF

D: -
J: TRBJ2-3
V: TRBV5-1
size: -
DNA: TGCGCCAGCAGCTTCTTCCCCGGCACAGATACGCAGTATTTT
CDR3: CASSFFPGTDTQYF

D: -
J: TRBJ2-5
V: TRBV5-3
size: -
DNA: TGTGCCAGAAGTATCACAGCAATACAAGAGACCCAGTACTTC
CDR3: CARSITAIQETQYF

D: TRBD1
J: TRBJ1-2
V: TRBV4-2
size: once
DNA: TGTGCCAGCAGCCAGGTATTGGGACAGGGATATGGCTACACCTTC
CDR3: CASSQVLGQGYGYTF

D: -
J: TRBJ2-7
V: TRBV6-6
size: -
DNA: TGTGCCAGCACCGGAACAGGGGACTTCTACGAGCAGTACTTC
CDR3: CASTGTGDFYEQYF

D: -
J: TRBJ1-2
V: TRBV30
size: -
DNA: TGTGCCTGGAGTGCCCAGGGGCAGGGCTACACCTTC
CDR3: CAWSAQGQGYTF